Described below is a single T cell receptor (beta chain) sequence and its context. Sequencing was performed with immunoSEQ multiplex PCR; in TCRdb, only in-frame clones are kept and a portion is missing. The repertoire holds about 660,000 clones, 88% seen once, with about 0.01% in the top ten. This sample is drawn from a study of shared T cell receptors in the human thymus. The V segment lost 6 bases and the J segment 6 bases; nucleotides outside the gene matches: 7. Looked up from germline, CDR1 is MRHNA and CDR2 is SNTAGT. The CDR3 has 14 residues. These data also featured in a second study, about human thymus T cells. As that study records: Resections that were taken during corrective heart surgery supplied the thymus tissue.

The V gene is TRBV6-4, the J gene TRBJ1-1; 10 bases fit TRBD1. This clonotype originated in a boy under three years old with a congenital heart defect. Sequenced sample: thymocytes. This CDR3 is CASRERTGGSEAFF. The CDR3, as DNA: TGTGCCAGCAGGGAGCGGACAGGGGGGTCTGAAGCTTTCTTT.